A selection of T cell receptor beta chains follows, all from one sample in a study of T cell responses to AZD1222 COVID-19 vaccine. The data were produced by immunoSEQ multiplex PCR, yet TCRdb's version contains in-frame clones alone and is incomplete. The sample includes fewer than 85,000 clones, 80% to 90% of them seen just once. This material consisted of peripheral blood, taken 28 days after the second AZD1222 dose. These receptor sequences come from an adult who received the AZD1222 COVID-19 vaccine. Each CDR3 is given with its conserved first and last residue. The order of the fields is clone size, D gene, J gene, V gene, CDR3 DNA, CDR3 protein. The D gene is left open where the match is weak. Where a row states a size, it is once, few, many or the class of an expanded clone; other rows omit it.

clone_size: -
d_call: -
j_call: TRBJ2-7
v_call: TRBV3-1/TRBV3-2
cdr3_nt: TGTGCCAGCAGCCAAGATCTGGGGGGCCCCTACGAGCAGTACTTC
cdr3_aa: CASSQDLGGPYEQYF

clone_size: -
d_call: TRBD1
j_call: TRBJ1-5
v_call: TRBV11-2
cdr3_nt: TGTGCCAGCAGCTACAGGGGAGGAGGCAATCAGCCCCAGCATTTT
cdr3_aa: CASSYRGGGNQPQHF

clone_size: -
d_call: -
j_call: TRBJ1-1
v_call: TRBV28
cdr3_nt: TGTGCCAGCAGTTTAGGAGTTTTTATCGCTGAAGCTTTCTTT
cdr3_aa: CASSLGVFIAEAFF

clone_size: -
d_call: TRBD1
j_call: TRBJ2-1
v_call: TRBV11-3
cdr3_nt: TGTGCCAGCGCCCAAGGGACAGGGGATTCGGGTGAGCAGTTCTTC
cdr3_aa: CASAQGTGDSGEQFF

clone_size: -
d_call: TRBD1
j_call: TRBJ1-1
v_call: TRBV5-1
cdr3_nt: TGCGCCAGCAGCTACACGGGGACAGAAAAGGAAGCTTTCTTT
cdr3_aa: CASSYTGTEKEAFF

clone_size: few
d_call: TRBD2
j_call: TRBJ2-7
v_call: TRBV4-3
cdr3_nt: TGCGCCAGCAGCCAAGATTCGATAGCGGGAGCCTACGAGCAGTACTTC
cdr3_aa: CASSQDSIAGAYEQYF

clone_size: -
d_call: TRBD1
j_call: TRBJ1-1
v_call: TRBV28
cdr3_nt: TGTGCCAGCAGTTTAGGACAGGGGAACACTGAAGCTTTCTTT
cdr3_aa: CASSLGQGNTEAFF

clone_size: few
d_call: TRBD1
j_call: TRBJ1-3
v_call: TRBV7-2
cdr3_nt: TGTGCCAGCAGCCCTAGGACAGGGCGAAACACCATATATTTT
cdr3_aa: CASSPRTGRNTIYF

clone_size: once
d_call: -
j_call: TRBJ2-1
v_call: TRBV28
cdr3_nt: TGTGCCAGCAGCCCGGAAACAGTTTACAATGAGCAGTTCTTC
cdr3_aa: CASSPETVYNEQFF

clone_size: -
d_call: TRBD1
j_call: TRBJ1-4
v_call: TRBV27
cdr3_nt: TGTGCCAGCAGTTTATCATTCCCAGGGGGCGCCGCAACTAATGAAAAACTGTTTTTT
cdr3_aa: CASSLSFPGGAATNEKLFF

clone_size: -
d_call: TRBD2
j_call: TRBJ2-7
v_call: TRBV27
cdr3_nt: TGTGCCAGCAGTGCCCGGACTAGCGGGAGGACCGAGCAGTACTTC
cdr3_aa: CASSARTSGRTEQYF

clone_size: once
d_call: -
j_call: TRBJ1-2
v_call: TRBV2
cdr3_nt: TGTGCCAGCAGTGTAATACAGGGCTATGGCTACACCTTC
cdr3_aa: CASSVIQGYGYTF

clone_size: -
d_call: -
j_call: TRBJ1-2
v_call: TRBV7-2
cdr3_nt: TGTGCCAGCAGCTTACGGGTTGTGGCTGGCTACACCTTC
cdr3_aa: CASSLRVVAGYTF

clone_size: -
d_call: TRBD2
j_call: TRBJ2-2
v_call: TRBV9
cdr3_nt: TGTGCCAGCAGCGTAGGACTAGCGGGAGTCCCCGGGGAGCTGTTTTTT
cdr3_aa: CASSVGLAGVPGELFF

clone_size: -
d_call: -
j_call: TRBJ1-6
v_call: TRBV25-1
cdr3_nt: TGTGCCAGCAGGAGCTCCTATAATTCACCCCTCCACTTT
cdr3_aa: CASRSSYNSPLHF

clone_size: -
d_call: -
j_call: TRBJ2-1
v_call: TRBV29-1
cdr3_nt: TGCAGCGTTGAATCGGCTAACCTAAATGAGCAGTTCTTC
cdr3_aa: CSVESANLNEQFF

clone_size: -
d_call: -
j_call: TRBJ2-7
v_call: TRBV28
cdr3_nt: TGTGCCAGCCATTCGGGTTACGAGCAGTACTTC
cdr3_aa: CASHSGYEQYF

clone_size: -
d_call: -
j_call: TRBJ1-4
v_call: TRBV9
cdr3_nt: TGTGCCAGCAGCGCCCAAGGAGGGTCCGGTGAAAAACTGTTTTTT
cdr3_aa: CASSAQGGSGEKLFF

clone_size: -
d_call: TRBD2
j_call: TRBJ2-5
v_call: TRBV7-2
cdr3_nt: TGTGCCAGCAGCTTATCGCTAGCGGGAGGAAAGGAGACCCAGTACTTC
cdr3_aa: CASSLSLAGGKETQYF

clone_size: -
d_call: TRBD1
j_call: TRBJ1-4
v_call: TRBV7-2
cdr3_nt: TGTGCCAGCAGCTTAGCCGGGACAGGGGACTCAAAACTGTTTTTT
cdr3_aa: CASSLAGTGDSKLFF

clone_size: -
d_call: -
j_call: TRBJ2-7
v_call: TRBV9
cdr3_nt: TGTGCCAGCAGCGTAGTCGCTAGTACCTACGAGCAGTACTTC
cdr3_aa: CASSVVASTYEQYF

clone_size: -
d_call: -
j_call: TRBJ2-3
v_call: TRBV30
cdr3_nt: TGTGTCGCTCTCCACACAGATACGCAGTATTTT
cdr3_aa: CVALHTDTQYF

clone_size: -
d_call: -
j_call: TRBJ2-5
v_call: TRBV5-4
cdr3_nt: TGTGCCAGCAGCTCCACGTGGGGGCAAGAGACCCAGTACTTC
cdr3_aa: CASSSTWGQETQYF

clone_size: -
d_call: -
j_call: TRBJ2-7
v_call: TRBV7-2
cdr3_nt: TGTGCCAGCAGCTTAGGGCTACAGACCCACGAGCAGTACTTC
cdr3_aa: CASSLGLQTHEQYF

clone_size: -
d_call: TRBD1
j_call: TRBJ2-2
v_call: TRBV4-3
cdr3_nt: TGCGCCAGCAGCCAAGGGACAGGGGCCGGGGAGCTGTTTTTT
cdr3_aa: CASSQGTGAGELFF

clone_size: -
d_call: TRBD1
j_call: TRBJ1-4
v_call: TRBV6-5
cdr3_nt: TGTGCCAGCCATTTCGGAGGGGGCGACCATGAAAAACTGTTTTTT
cdr3_aa: CASHFGGGDHEKLFF

clone_size: -
d_call: -
j_call: TRBJ1-1
v_call: TRBV27
cdr3_nt: TGTGCCAGCAGTAAGGTTGTGGAGATCCGAAACACTGAAGCTTTCTTT
cdr3_aa: CASSKVVEIRNTEAFF

clone_size: -
d_call: -
j_call: TRBJ2-1
v_call: TRBV10-3
cdr3_nt: TGTGCCATCAGTTATGCAGAAACGAATGAGCAGTTCTTC
cdr3_aa: CAISYAETNEQFF

clone_size: -
d_call: TRBD1
j_call: TRBJ1-6
v_call: TRBV9
cdr3_nt: TGTGCCAGCAGCATCCGTGCAGGGACAGGTTCACCCCTCCACTTT
cdr3_aa: CASSIRAGTGSPLHF

clone_size: once
d_call: -
j_call: TRBJ1-3
v_call: TRBV27
cdr3_nt: TGTGCCAGCAGCCGGGAGGGGGGATTTGGAAACACCATATATTTT
cdr3_aa: CASSREGGFGNTIYF

clone_size: -
d_call: -
j_call: TRBJ2-7
v_call: TRBV5-1
cdr3_nt: TGCGCCAGCAGCTTGGCGGAGTTAGGGGCCTACGAGCAGTACTTC
cdr3_aa: CASSLAELGAYEQYF